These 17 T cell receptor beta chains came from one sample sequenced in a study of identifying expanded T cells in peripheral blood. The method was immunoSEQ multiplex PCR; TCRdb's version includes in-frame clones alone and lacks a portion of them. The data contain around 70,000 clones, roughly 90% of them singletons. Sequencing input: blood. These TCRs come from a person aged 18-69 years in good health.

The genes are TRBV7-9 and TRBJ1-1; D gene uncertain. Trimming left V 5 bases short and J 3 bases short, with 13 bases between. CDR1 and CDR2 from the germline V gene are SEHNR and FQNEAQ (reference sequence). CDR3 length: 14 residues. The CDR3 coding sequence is TGTGCCAGCAGCCCTTATTTTGAGGACACTGAAGCTTTCTTT. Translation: CASSPYFEDTEAFF. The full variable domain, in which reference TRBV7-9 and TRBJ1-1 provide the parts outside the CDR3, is DTGVSQNPRHKITKRGQNVTFRCDPISEHNRLYWYRQTLGQGPEFLTYFQNEAQLEKSRLLSDRFSAERPKGSFSTLEIQRTEQGDSAMYLCASSPYFEDTEAFFGQGTRLTVV.

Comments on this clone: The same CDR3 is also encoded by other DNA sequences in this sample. Here the CDR3 DNA reads TGTGCCAGCAGCTTGGGTGCGGGCACAGATACGCAGTATTTT. Its translation is CASSLGAGTDTQYF. The rearrangement joins TRBV7-2 to TRBJ2-3; D not resolved. Deletions cut 3 bases from V and 1 base from J, with 8 bases between. There are 14 residues in the CDR3. Germline assignment: CDR1 SGHTA and CDR2 FQGNSA.

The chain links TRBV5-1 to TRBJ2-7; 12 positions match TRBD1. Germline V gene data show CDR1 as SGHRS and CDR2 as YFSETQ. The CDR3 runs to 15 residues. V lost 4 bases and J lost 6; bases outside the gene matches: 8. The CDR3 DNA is TGCGCCAGCAGCCCCGGGACAGGGGGCGCGGGCGAGCAGTACTTC. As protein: CASSPGTGGAGEQYF.

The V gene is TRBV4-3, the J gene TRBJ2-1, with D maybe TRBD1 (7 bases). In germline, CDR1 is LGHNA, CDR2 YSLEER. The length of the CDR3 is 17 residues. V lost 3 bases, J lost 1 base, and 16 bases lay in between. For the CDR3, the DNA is TGCGCCAGCAGCCACTTGACGGGGGACAGTTCCTACAATGAGCAGTTCTTC. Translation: CASSHLTGDSSYNEQFF.

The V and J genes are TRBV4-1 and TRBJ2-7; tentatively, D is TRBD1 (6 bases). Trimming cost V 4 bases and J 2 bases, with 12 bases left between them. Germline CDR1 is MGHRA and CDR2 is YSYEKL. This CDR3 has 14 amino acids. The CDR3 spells CASSRPGQPYEQYF. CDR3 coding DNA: TGCGCCAGCAGCCGCCCGGGACAACCCTACGAGCAGTACTTC.

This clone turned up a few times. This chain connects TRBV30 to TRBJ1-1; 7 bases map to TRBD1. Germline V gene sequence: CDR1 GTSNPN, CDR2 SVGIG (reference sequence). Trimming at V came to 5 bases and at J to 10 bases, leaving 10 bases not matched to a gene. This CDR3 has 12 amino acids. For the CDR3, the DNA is TGTGCCTGGGTCCTGGGACCAGGGGGAGCTTTCTTT. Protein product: CAWVLGPGGAFF.

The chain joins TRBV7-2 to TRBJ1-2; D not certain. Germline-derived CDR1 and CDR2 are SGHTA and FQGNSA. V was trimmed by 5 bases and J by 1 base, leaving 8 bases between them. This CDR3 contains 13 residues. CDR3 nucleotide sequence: TGTGCCAGCAGCCCCTCCCTTAACTATGGCTACACCTTC. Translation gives CASSPSLNYGYTF.

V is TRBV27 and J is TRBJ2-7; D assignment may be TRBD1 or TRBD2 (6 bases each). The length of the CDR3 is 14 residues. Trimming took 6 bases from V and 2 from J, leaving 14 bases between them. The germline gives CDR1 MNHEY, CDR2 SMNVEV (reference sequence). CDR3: CASSVQGRPYEQYF. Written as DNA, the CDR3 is TGTGCCAGCAGCGTCCAGGGGAGGCCCTACGAGCAGTACTTC.

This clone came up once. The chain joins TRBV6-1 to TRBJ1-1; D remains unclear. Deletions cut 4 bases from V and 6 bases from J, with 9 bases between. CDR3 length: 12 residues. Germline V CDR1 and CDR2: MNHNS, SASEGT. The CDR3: CASSGWISEAFF. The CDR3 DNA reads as TGTGCCAGCAGTGGATGGATCTCTGAAGCTTTCTTT.

This chain's CDR3 is CASSLTANLGYEQYF. The CDR3 DNA is TGTGCCAGCAGCTTAACTGCAAACTTGGGATACGAGCAGTACTTC. The chain employs TRBV7-2 and TRBJ2-7; D is unclear. Germline V gene lookup returns CDR1 SGHTA and CDR2 FQGNSA. The CDR3 covers 15 residues. Trimming stripped 2 bases from V and 4 bases from J, with 15 bases between. Full variable domain (outside the CDR3, taken from reference TRBV7-2 and TRBJ2-7): GAGVSQSPSNKVTEKGKDVELRCDPISGHTALYWYRQSLGQGLEFLIYFQGNSAPDKSGLPSDRFSAERTGGSVSTLTIQRTQQEDSAVYLCASSLTANLGYEQYFGPGTRLTVT.

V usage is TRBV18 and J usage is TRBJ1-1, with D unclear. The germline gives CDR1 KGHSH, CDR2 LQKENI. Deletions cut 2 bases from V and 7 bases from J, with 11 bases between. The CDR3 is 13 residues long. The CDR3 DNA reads TGTGCCAGCTCACCAAATGACGGCAATGAAGCTTTCTTT. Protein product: CASSPNDGNEAFF.

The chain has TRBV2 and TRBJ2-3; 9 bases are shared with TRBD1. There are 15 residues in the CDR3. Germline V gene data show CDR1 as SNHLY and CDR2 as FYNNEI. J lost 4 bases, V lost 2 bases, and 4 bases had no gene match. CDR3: CASSELQGASDTQYF. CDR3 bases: TGTGCCAGCAGTGAATTACAGGGGGCCTCAGATACGCAGTATTTT.

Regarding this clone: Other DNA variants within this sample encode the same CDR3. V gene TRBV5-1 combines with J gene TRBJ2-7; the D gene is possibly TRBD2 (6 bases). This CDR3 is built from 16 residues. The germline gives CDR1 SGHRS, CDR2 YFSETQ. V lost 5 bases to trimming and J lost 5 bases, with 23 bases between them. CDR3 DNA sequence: TGCGCCAGCAGTTACTCCTCGGGACTTAGGGGCCACGAGCAGTACTTC. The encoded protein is CASSYSSGLRGHEQYF.

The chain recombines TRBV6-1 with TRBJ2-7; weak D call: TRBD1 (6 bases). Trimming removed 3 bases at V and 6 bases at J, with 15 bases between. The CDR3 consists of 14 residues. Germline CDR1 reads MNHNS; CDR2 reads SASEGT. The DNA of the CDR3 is TGTGCCAGCAGTGATCGCGGACAGTGGGCCGAGCAGTACTTC. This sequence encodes CASSDRGQWAEQYF.

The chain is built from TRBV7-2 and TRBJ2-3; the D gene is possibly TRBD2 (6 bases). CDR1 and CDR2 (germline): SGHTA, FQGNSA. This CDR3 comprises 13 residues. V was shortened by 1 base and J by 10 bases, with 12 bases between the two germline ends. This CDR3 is CASSLETRQSQYF. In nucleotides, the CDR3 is TGTGCCAGCAGCTTAGAGACTAGACAGTCGCAGTATTTT.

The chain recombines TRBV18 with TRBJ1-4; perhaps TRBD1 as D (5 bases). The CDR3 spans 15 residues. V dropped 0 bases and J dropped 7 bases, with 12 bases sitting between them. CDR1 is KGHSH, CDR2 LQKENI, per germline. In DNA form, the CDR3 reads TGTGCCAGCTCACCACCGGAGGGGTGGGGTGAAAAACTGTTTTTT. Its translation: CASSPPEGWGEKLFF.

Written as DNA, the CDR3 is TGTGCCAGCTCACGTGCTTTGGGGAACACTGAAGCTTTCTTT. Amino acids: CASSRALGNTEAFF. The genes are TRBV18 and TRBJ1-1, with D hard to call. Per the germline V gene, CDR1 is KGHSH and CDR2 is LQKENI. V was clipped by 4 bases and J by 1 base, with 10 bases between them. There are 14 residues in the CDR3.